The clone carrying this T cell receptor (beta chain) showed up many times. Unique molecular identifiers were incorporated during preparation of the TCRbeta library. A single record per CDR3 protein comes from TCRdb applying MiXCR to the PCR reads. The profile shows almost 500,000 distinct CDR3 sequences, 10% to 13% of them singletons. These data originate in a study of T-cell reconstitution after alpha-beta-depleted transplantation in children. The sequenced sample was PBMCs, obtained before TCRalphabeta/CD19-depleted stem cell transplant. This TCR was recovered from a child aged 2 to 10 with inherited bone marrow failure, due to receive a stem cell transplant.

The CDR3 DNA is TGTGCCAGCAGTTTAGTCAGGTCCCCAGATACGCAGTATTTT. Translating it yields CASSLVRSPDTQYF. V is TRBV12-3 or TRBV12-4 and J is TRBJ2-3; unclear D gene. V was pared by 1 base and J by 4 bases, with 9 bases between. CDR3 length equals 14 residues.